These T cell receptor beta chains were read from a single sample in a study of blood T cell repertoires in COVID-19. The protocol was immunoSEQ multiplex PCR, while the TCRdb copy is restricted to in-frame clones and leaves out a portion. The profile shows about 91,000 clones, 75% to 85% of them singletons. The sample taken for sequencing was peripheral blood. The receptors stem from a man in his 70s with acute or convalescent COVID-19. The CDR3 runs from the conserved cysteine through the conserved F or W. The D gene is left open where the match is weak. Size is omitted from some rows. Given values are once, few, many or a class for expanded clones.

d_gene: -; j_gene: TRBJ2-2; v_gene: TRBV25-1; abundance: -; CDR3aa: CASSESPGQIWSTGELFF; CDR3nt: TGTGCCAGCAGTGAAAGCCCGGGACAAATTTGGTCAACCGGGGAGCTGTTTTTT
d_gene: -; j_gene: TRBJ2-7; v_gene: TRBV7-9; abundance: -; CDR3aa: CASSLLSEQYF; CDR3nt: TGTGCCAGCAGCTTACTCTCCGAGCAGTACTTC
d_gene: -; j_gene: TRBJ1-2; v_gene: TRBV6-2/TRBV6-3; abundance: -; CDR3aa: CASSYQGPGYGYTF; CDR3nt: TGTGCCAGCAGTTACCAGGGGCCGGGCTATGGCTACACCTTC
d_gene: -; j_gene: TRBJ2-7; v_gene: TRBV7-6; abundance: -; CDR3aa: CASSRRGGPSENEQYF; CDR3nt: TGTGCCAGCAGCAGAAGGGGGGGCCCTTCAGAGAACGAGCAGTACTTC
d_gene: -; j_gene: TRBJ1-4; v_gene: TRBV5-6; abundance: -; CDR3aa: CASSLAGVGEKLFF; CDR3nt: TGTGCCAGCAGCTTGGCAGGGGTAGGAGAAAAACTGTTTTTT
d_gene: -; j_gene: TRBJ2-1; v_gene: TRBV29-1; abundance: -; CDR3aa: CSALILVTGNEQFF; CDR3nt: TGCAGCGCCCTGATACTAGTGACTGGCAATGAGCAGTTCTTC
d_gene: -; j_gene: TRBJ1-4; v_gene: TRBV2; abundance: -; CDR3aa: CASRAGTTGEKLFF; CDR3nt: TGTGCCAGCAGAGCCGGGACAACAGGTGAAAAACTGTTTTTT
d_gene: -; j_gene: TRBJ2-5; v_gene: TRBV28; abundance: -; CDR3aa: CASTLKPVGDQYF; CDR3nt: TGTGCCAGCACCCTAAAACCTGTCGGGGACCAGTACTTC
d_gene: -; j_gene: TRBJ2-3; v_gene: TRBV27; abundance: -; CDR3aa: CASSPFGQTTDTQYF; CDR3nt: TGTGCCAGCAGTCCATTCGGACAGACCACAGATACGCAGTATTTT
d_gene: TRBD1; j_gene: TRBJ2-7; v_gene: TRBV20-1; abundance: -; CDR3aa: CSACEPGQGCDEQYF; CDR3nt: TGCAGTGCTTGTGAACCGGGACAGGGGTGCGACGAGCAGTACTTC
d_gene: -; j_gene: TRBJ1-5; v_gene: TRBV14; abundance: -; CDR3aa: CASSQGANQPQHF; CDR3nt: TGTGCCAGCAGCCAAGGGGCTAATCAGCCCCAGCATTTT
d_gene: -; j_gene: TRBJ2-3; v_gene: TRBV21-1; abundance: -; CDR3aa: CASGPPAGENTDTQYF; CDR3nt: TGTGCCAGCGGGCCACCAGCGGGAGAGAACACAGATACGCAGTATTTT
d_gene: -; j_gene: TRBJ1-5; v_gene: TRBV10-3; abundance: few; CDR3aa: CATNREGSNQPQHF; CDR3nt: TGTGCCACAAACAGGGAGGGTAGCAATCAGCCCCAGCATTTT
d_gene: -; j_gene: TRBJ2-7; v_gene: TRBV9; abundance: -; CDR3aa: CASSPQGGGLYEQYF; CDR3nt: TGTGCCAGCAGCCCCCAAGGGGGGGGACTCTACGAGCAGTACTTC